The 7 T cell receptor beta chains below all came from one sample that was sequenced in a study of T cell responses to AZD1222 COVID-19 vaccine. Only in-frame clones appear in the TCRdb table, and some are missing; sequencing was by immunoSEQ multiplex PCR. The sample has some 120,000 clones, roughly 87% seen once. This specimen was peripheral blood, taken on day 0 of AZD1222 vaccination. The receptor set was obtained from an adult in good health.

The V and J genes are TRBV19 and TRBJ2-7; D is undetermined. The CDR3 contains 12 residues. Trimming shortened V by 4 bases and J by 6 bases, and 10 bases separated the two germline ends. Germline V gene sequence: CDR1 LNHDA, CDR2 SQIVND (reference sequence). Here the CDR3 reads CASSRRAREQYF. The CDR3 DNA sequence: TGTGCCAGTAGTAGGAGAGCTCGCGAGCAGTACTTC.

V gene TRBV10-3 combines with J gene TRBJ1-5; D is unresolved. CDR1 is ENHRY and CDR2 is SYGVKD in the germline V gene. This CDR3 has 15 residues. V was pared by 3 bases and J by 0 bases, with 9 bases between. The CDR3: CAISDEFYSNQPQHF. The DNA of the CDR3 is TGTGCCATCAGTGACGAGTTCTATAGCAATCAGCCCCAGCATTTT.

A few counts support this clone. V usage is TRBV30 and J usage is TRBJ2-7, with 7 bases aligning to TRBD2. V was pared by 6 bases and J by 6 bases, with 14 bases of the junction left unmatched. The length of the CDR3 is 14 residues. CDR1 is GTSNPN and CDR2 is SVGIG in the germline V gene (reference sequence). The CDR3 reads CACLVGGRGREQYF. The CDR3 DNA sequence: TGTGCCTGTCTCGTTGGTGGGAGGGGACGCGAGCAGTACTTC.

J is TRBJ2-3 and V is TRBV19; D is perhaps TRBD2 (5 bases). This CDR3 has 14 residues. V was shortened by 2 bases and J by 5 bases, with 11 bases between the two germline ends. Germline values: CDR1 LNHDA, CDR2 SQIVND (reference sequence). CDR3 loop: CASSIPGLRDTQYF. Here the CDR3 DNA reads TGTGCCAGTAGTATACCGGGGTTAAGAGATACGCAGTATTTT.

The chain has TRBV7-2 and TRBJ1-2, with TRBD1 as a possible D gene (5 bases). This CDR3 spans 13 amino acids. Germline assignment: CDR1 SGHTA and CDR2 FQGNSA. With 2 bases removed from V and 4 bases from J, the gap between germline ends came to 8 bases. CDR3 DNA sequence: TGTGCCAGCAGCTTAAATCAGGGCTATGGCTACACCTTC. It is translated as CASSLNQGYGYTF. Variable domain in full (rest from reference TRBV7-2 and TRBJ1-2): GAGVSQSPSNKVTEKGKDVELRCDPISGHTALYWYRQSLGQGLEFLIYFQGNSAPDKSGLPSDRFSAERTGGSVSTLTIQRTQQEDSAVYLCASSLNQGYGYTFGSGTRLTVV.

This sequence joins TRBV6-5 and TRBJ2-7; 10 bases agree with TRBD1. With V trimmed by 6 bases and J by 2 bases, 1 base remained unmatched. Looked up from germline, CDR1 is MNHEY and CDR2 is SVGAGI. The CDR3 totals 13 residues. As DNA, the CDR3 is TGTGCCAGCAGAGGGACAGGGGCCTACGAGCAGTACTTC. It encodes CASRGTGAYEQYF.

This sequence joins TRBV19 and TRBJ2-5, with 7 bases fitting TRBD1. Trimming removed 9 bases from V and 2 bases from J; junction bases left unmatched: 9. The germline V gene has CDR1 LNHDA and CDR2 SQIVND (reference sequence). This CDR3 spans 14 amino acids. CDR3 in DNA: TGTGCCAGCGCTCGTGACAGGGTTCAAGAGACCCAGTACTTC. Translating it yields CASARDRVQETQYF.